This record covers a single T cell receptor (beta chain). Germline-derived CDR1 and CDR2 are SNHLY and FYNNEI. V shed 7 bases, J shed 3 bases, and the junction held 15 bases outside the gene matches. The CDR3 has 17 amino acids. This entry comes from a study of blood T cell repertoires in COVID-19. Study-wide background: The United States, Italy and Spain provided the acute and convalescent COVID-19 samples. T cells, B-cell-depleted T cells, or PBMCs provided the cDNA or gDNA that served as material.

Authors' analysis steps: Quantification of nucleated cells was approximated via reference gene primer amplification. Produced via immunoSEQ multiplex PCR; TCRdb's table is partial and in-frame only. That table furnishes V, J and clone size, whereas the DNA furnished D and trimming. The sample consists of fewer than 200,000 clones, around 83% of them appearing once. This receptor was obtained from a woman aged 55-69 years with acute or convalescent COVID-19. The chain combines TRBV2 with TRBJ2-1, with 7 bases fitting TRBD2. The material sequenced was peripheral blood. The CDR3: CASTPVIAGLNYNEQFF. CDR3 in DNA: TGTGCCAGCACCCCGGTTATAGCGGGCCTAAACTACAATGAGCAGTTCTTC.